The text below deals with one T cell receptor (beta chain). This record comes from a study of blood T cell repertoires in COVID-19. Study summary: There were acute and convalescent COVID-19 samples, and they came from the United States, Italy and Spain. Sample material is recorded as cDNA or gDNA derived from T cells, B-cell-depleted T cells, or PBMCs.

As originally analysed: Estimation of nucleated cell counts was performed using reference gene primer amplification. The data were produced by immunoSEQ multiplex PCR, yet TCRdb's version contains in-frame clones alone and is incomplete. V and J calls and clone size are those listed in that table; D and trimming were worked out from the DNA. The sample carries some 290,000 clones, roughly nine tenths recorded once. Sequencing was done on a sample of peripheral blood. This receptor was taken from a man aged 18 to 35 with active or convalescent COVID-19.

CDR3 in amino acids: CASSKVNSRYGYTF. CDR3 bases: TGTGCCAGCAGCAAAGTGAACAGTCGATATGGCTACACCTTC. V is TRBV21-1 and J is TRBJ1-2; the D call of TRBD1 is as the table states it, not checked on the DNA. TRBV21-1 is described as a pseudogene. CDR3 length equals 14 residues.